The present entry profiles one TCR beta chain with its context. V lost 1 base and J lost 5, with 14 bases in between. The CDR3 is 15 residues long. Germline CDR1 SGHVS, CDR2 FNYEAQ. This record belongs to a study of shared clonotypes between healthy human individuals. Sequencing was performed with immunoSEQ multiplex PCR; in TCRdb, only in-frame clones are kept and a portion is missing. The table includes more than 1,200,000 clones, around 98.5% detected once. The origin of this receptor is a man under 40 in good health. The sample consisted of naive CD4+ T cells sorted from blood. Described subset: CD45RA+ positively selected. The V call is TRBV7-6, the J call TRBJ2-5; the D is unclear. CDR3 region: CASSLGQSPGETQYF. DNA of the CDR3: TGTGCCAGCAGCTTAGGGCAGTCCCCCGGGGAGACCCAGTACTTC.